This TCR beta chain is drawn from a study of T-cell memory formation after mild COVID-19. Turning to the study itself: Among the donors, TCR clusters were largely specific to each donor. Study-wide results and limits: Within pre-infection memory, some responding clones were found, suggesting cross-reactive memory joined. Contracting CD4+ clones sat mainly in CM and EM; CD8+ in EMRA. In second-wave clones peaking day 37, SARS-CoV-2 specificity remained unconfirmed.

The CDR3 totals 13 residues. TCRdb re-called the 5' RACE reads through MiXCR, storing one row per CDR3 protein. The repertoire holds 150,000 to 200,000 distinct CDR3 sequences, with about 9.9% as singletons. This clonotype has more than one count but fewer than ten. The antigen is undetermined. The chain joins TRBV21-1 to TRBJ2-1; TRBD1, the table's D call, was not compared with the DNA. TRBV21-1 is recorded as a pseudogene. This TCR was recovered from a man between 18 and 29 years old who had mild COVID-19 (a few samples of this study predate the infection). Cell type and time point are not known. The sample consisted of PBMCs or a T cell subset sorted from them (not recorded which). CDR3 nucleotide sequence: TGTGCCAGCAGCAGATACAGGGGGTCGGGGCAGTTCTTC. Translation gives CASSRYRGSGQFF.